This T cell receptor beta chain was sequenced during a study of blood T cell repertoires in COVID-19. This clone came up a few times. Original analysis: Amplification with reference gene primers provided the estimates of nucleated cell counts. TCRdb's copy holds only in-frame clones and misses some; the assay was immunoSEQ multiplex PCR. V and J calls and clone size are given by that table; D and trimming were obtained from the DNA. The table has 300,000 to 450,000 clones, around 86% seen once; the top ten hold about 2.9%. The clonotype originates from a human donor in a cohort sampled during active COVID-19. Sequencing was done on a sample of peripheral blood.

Here the CDR3 reads CATRRTGGETGEKLFF. In DNA form, the CDR3 reads TGTGCCACCCGAAGGACAGGGGGGGAAACTGGTGAAAAACTGTTTTTT. The chain employs TRBV3-1 (or the pseudogene TRBV3-2) and TRBJ1-4, with TRBD1 identical over 10 bases. The germline CDR1 and CDR2 sequences are LGHDT and YNNKEL (reference sequence). The CDR3 runs to 16 residues. V shed 10 bases and J 7 bases; nucleotides not matched to a gene: 15.